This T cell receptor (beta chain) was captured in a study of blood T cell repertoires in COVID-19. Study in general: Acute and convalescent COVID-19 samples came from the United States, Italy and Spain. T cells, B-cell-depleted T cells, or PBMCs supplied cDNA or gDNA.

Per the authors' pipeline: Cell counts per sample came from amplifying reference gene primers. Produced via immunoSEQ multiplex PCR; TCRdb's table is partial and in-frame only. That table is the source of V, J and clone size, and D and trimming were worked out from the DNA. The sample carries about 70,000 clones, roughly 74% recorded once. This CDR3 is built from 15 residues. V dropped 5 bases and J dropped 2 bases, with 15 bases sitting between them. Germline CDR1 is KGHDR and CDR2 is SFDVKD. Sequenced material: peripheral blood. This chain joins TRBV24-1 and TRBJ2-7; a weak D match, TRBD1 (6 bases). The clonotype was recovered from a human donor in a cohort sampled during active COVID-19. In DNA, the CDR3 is TGTGCCACCAGTGCCGGGGACACGCGGACCTACGAGCAGTACTTC. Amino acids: CATSAGDTRTYEQYF.